One and the same sample provided the 12 T cell receptor beta chains below, sequenced in a study of cytomegalovirus exposure and HLA in healthy donors. With 60 Vbeta and 13 Jbeta primers, the PCR was carried out. Clones were read by immunoSEQ multiplex PCR, and TCRdb kept only the in-frame ones, dropping some. Of roughly 120,000 clones listed, about 86% are singletons. Sequencing input: PBMCs. These receptors were obtained from a woman aged 40 to 49 in good health and CMV-seronegative.

This clone was seen a single time. The chain joins TRBV6-4 to TRBJ2-2, with TRBD2 matching over 9 bases. From germline, CDR1 is MRHNA and CDR2 SNTAGT. The CDR3 has 15 amino acids. Germline trimming cut 6 bases from V and 3 bases from J; bases unmatched to any gene: 5. In nucleotides, the CDR3 is TGTGCCAGCAGCCTGACTAGCGGATACACCGGGGAGCTGTTTTTT. It is translated as CASSLTSGYTGELFF.

This clone appeared once. The chain links TRBV25-1 to TRBJ2-1, with TRBD1 matching 9 bases. Trimming cost V 0 bases and J 7 bases; bases outside gene matches: 7. Germline V gene data show CDR1 as MGHDK and CDR2 as SYGVNS. There are 16 residues in the CDR3. CDR3 amino acids: CASSEYVWTGENEQFF. CDR3 DNA sequence: TGTGCCAGCAGTGAATATGTTTGGACAGGGGAGAATGAGCAGTTCTTC.

J is TRBJ2-7 and V is TRBV5-1; D might be TRBD1 (5 bases). CDR1 and CDR2 (germline): SGHRS, YFSETQ. Trimming cost V 3 bases and J 2 bases, with 15 bases left between them. The CDR3 length is 15 residues. Here the CDR3 DNA reads TGCGCCAGCAGCTCAGGGTACGAGACCACCTACGAGCAGTACTTC. It is translated as CASSSGYETTYEQYF.

A note on this clone: At one end, the junction sequence differs from germline, possibly due to a read error. The chain joins TRBV7-7 to TRBJ1-5; 9 bases are a match to TRBD1. CDR3 length equals 15 residues. Germline CDR1 reads SSHAT; CDR2 reads FNYEAQ (reference sequence). The CDR3 DNA reads TGTGCTAGCAGCCCTAGGACAGGGGGCAATCAGCCCCAGCATTTT. Amino acid sequence: CASSPRTGGNQPQHF.

The chain employs TRBV9 and TRBJ1-1, with TRBD1 as a possible D gene (5 bases). Deletions cut 7 bases from V and 5 bases from J, with 15 bases between. CDR3 length equals 13 residues. Germline CDR1 reads SGDLS; CDR2 reads YYNGEE. This CDR3 is CASAGVAGTEAFF. CDR3 nucleotides: TGTGCCAGCGCGGGGGTAGCAGGAACTGAAGCTTTCTTT.

The genes are TRBV11-2 and TRBJ1-4; the match to TRBD1 covers 8 bases. V lost 5 bases to trimming and J lost 2 bases; unmatched junction nucleotides: 7. Germline CDR1 and CDR2: SGHAT and FQNNGV. CDR3 length: 16 amino acids. The DNA of the CDR3 is TGTGCCAGCAGCCGAGCCGGGACAGGTACTAATGAAAAACTGTTTTTT. The encoded protein is CASSRAGTGTNEKLFF.

Note on this clone: The sample carries other DNA sequences with the same CDR3. This sequence joins TRBV7-9 and TRBJ1-4, with 9 bases fitting TRBD1. CDR1 SEHNR and CDR2 FQNEAQ come from the germline V gene (reference sequence). With V trimmed by 3 bases and J by 5 bases, 4 bases remained unmatched. The CDR3 contains 15 residues. CDR3 nucleotides: TGTGCCAGCAGCTTTTCCGGGACAGGGAATGAAAAACTGTTTTTT. This codes for CASSFSGTGNEKLFF.

The chain combines TRBV27 with TRBJ2-7; possibly TRBD2 for D (5 bases). The V and J ends lost 1 base and 2 bases respectively, with 9 bases between them. The CDR3 length is 14 residues. Germline V gene sequence: CDR1 MNHEY, CDR2 SMNVEV (reference sequence). In nucleotides, the CDR3 is TGTGCCAGCAGTTTATACCGGGATACCTACGAGCAGTACTTC. Protein product: CASSLYRDTYEQYF.

The chain recombines TRBV6-1 with TRBJ1-3; TRBD1 is a possible D gene (6 bases). CDR1 is MNHNS and CDR2 is SASEGT in the germline V gene. V was pared by 0 bases and J by 7 bases, with 16 bases between. There are 16 residues in the CDR3. CDR3 loop: CASSEAGAGIRNTIYF. CDR3 coding DNA: TGTGCCAGCAGTGAAGCGGGGGCAGGAATTCGTAACACCATATATTTT.

This rearrangement joins TRBV18 to TRBJ2-7; 13 bases align to TRBD2. Germline assignment: CDR1 KGHSH and CDR2 LQKENI. The CDR3 has 16 amino acids. The trim removed 1 base at V and 6 bases at J, leaving 6 bases unmatched. CDR3 residues: CASSPLGLAGEGEQYF. The CDR3 coding sequence is TGTGCCAGCTCACCACTTGGACTAGCGGGAGAAGGCGAGCAGTACTTC.

The chain uses TRBV5-5 and TRBJ2-7; a weak D match, TRBD2 (6 bases). This CDR3 has 15 residues. Germline values: CDR1 SGHKS, CDR2 YYEKEE (reference sequence). V lost 0 bases to trimming and J lost 2 bases, with 12 bases between them. The CDR3 sequence: CASSLGGDWTYEQYF. The CDR3 nucleotides are TGTGCCAGCAGCTTGGGGGGGGATTGGACCTACGAGCAGTACTTC.

This clone was found a few times. The chain recombines TRBV2 with TRBJ1-6; 8 bases match TRBD1. V lost 6 bases, J lost 7 bases, and 5 bases stayed unmatched. CDR1 and CDR2 from the germline V gene are SNHLY and FYNNEI. The length of the CDR3 is 14 residues. Here the CDR3 reads CASRTGENNSPLHF. The CDR3 nucleotides are TGTGCCAGCAGGACAGGGGAGAACAATTCACCCCTCCACTTT. Full variable domain (missing parts from reference TRBV2 and TRBJ1-6): EPEVTQTPSHQVTQMGQEVILRCVPISNHLYFYWYRQILGQKVEFLVSFYNNEISEKSEIFDDQFSVERPDGSNFTLKIRSTKLEDSAMYFCASRTGENNSPLHFGNGTRLTVT.